This TCR beta chain was observed in a study of blood T cell repertoires in COVID-19. Study background: The study drew acute and convalescent COVID-19 samples from the United States, Italy and Spain. PBMCs, B-cell-depleted T cells, or T cells provided the cDNA or gDNA that made up the material.

As processed by the authors: Estimation of nucleated cell counts relied on the amplification of reference gene primers. Clones were sequenced by immunoSEQ multiplex PCR, and TCRdb holds only the in-frame ones, with some missing. The V and J calls and clone size come from that table; D and trimming were worked out from the DNA. The data show about 220,000 clones, about three quarters seen once. This receptor was taken from a woman aged 70 to 79 with acute or convalescent COVID-19. Sequenced material: peripheral blood.

The CDR3 nucleotides read TGTGCCAGCAGCTTGGACAGGGGGCGGGAGACCCAGTACTTC. It encodes CASSLDRGRETQYF. The gene calls are TRBV5-4 and TRBJ2-5, with TRBD1 matching 9 bases. The CDR3 is 14 residues long. The trim removed 0 bases at V and 5 bases at J, leaving 2 bases unmatched. Germline assignment: CDR1 SGHNT and CDR2 YYREEE (reference sequence).